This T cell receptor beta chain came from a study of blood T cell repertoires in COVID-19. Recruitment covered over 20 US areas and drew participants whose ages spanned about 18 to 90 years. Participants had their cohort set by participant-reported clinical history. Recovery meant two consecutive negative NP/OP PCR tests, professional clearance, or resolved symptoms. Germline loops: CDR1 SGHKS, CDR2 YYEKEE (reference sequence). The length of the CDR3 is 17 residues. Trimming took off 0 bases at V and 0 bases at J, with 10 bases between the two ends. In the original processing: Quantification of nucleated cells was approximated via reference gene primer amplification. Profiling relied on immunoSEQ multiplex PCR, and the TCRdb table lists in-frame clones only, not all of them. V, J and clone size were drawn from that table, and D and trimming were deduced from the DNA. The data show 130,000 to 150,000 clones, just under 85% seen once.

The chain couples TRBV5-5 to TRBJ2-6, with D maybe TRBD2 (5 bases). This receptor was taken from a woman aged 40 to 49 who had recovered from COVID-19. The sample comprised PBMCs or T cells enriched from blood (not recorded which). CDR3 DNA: TGTGCCAGCAGCTTGGCTCCGGGGAGCTCTGGGGCCAACGTCCTGACTTTC. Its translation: CASSLAPGSSGANVLTF.